This T cell receptor (beta chain) appears in the sequencing data of a study of shared clonotypes between healthy human individuals. Produced via immunoSEQ multiplex PCR; TCRdb's table is partial and in-frame only. Among about 1 million clones listed, roughly 80% were seen once. Regarding the study as a whole: Non-shared clonotypes displayed generation probabilities falling below those of clonotypes present in all four donors.

CDR1 is SNHLY and CDR2 is FYNNEI in the germline V gene. The CDR3 consists of 14 residues. V was cut by 7 bases and J by 0 bases, with 11 bases left in between. Worth noting for this clone: The target antigen is unknown.

Sequencing used memory CD4+ T cells sorted from blood. Described subset: CD45RA-negative fraction. The chain has TRBV2 and TRBJ2-3, with D perhaps matching TRBD1 (5 bases). The receptor was isolated from a man between 18 and 29 years old in good health. This chain's CDR3 is CASTWGTSTDTQYF. The CDR3 DNA reads TGTGCCAGCACATGGGGCACTAGCACAGATACGCAGTATTTT.